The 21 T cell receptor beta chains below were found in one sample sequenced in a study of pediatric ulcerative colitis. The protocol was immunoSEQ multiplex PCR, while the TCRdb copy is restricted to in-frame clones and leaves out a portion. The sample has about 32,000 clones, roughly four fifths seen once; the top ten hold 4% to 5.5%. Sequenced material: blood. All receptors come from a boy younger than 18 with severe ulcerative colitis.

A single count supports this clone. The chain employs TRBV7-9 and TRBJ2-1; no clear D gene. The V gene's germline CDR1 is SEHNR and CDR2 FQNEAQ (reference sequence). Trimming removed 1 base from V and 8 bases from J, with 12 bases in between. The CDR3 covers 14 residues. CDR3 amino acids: CASSLVSSGDEQFF. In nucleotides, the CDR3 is TGTGCCAGCAGCTTAGTGTCATCGGGCGATGAGCAGTTCTTC.

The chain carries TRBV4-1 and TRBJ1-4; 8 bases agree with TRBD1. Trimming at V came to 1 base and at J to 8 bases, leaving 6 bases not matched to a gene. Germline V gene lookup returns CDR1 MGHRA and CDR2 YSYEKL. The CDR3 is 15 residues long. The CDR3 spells CASSQGNRGGEKLFF. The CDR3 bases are TGCGCCAGCAGCCAAGGAAACAGGGGGGGCGAAAAACTGTTTTTT.

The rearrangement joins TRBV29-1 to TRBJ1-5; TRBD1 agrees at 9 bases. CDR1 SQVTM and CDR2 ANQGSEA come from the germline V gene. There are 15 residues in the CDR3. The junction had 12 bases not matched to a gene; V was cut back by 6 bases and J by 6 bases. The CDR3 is CSVPQGASVSQPQHF. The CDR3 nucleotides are TGCAGCGTACCACAGGGGGCCAGCGTCTCTCAGCCCCAGCATTTT.

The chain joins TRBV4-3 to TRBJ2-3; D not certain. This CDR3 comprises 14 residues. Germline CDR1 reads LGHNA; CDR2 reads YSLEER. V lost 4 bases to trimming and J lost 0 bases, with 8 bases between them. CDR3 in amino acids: CASSRAGSTDTQYF. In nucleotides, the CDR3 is TGCGCCAGCAGCCGGGCTGGTAGCACAGATACGCAGTATTTT.

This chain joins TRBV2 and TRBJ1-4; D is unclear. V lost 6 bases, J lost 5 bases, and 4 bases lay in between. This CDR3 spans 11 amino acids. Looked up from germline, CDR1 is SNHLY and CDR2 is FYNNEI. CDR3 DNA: TGTGCCAGCAGGTCCAATGAAAAACTGTTTTTT. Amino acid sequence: CASRSNEKLFF.

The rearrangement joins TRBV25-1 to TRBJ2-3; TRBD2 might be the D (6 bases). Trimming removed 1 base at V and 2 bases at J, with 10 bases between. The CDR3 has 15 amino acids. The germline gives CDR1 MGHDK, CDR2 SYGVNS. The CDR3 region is CASSESRGYTDTQYF. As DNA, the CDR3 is TGTGCCAGCAGTGAATCTCGGGGGTACACAGATACGCAGTATTTT.

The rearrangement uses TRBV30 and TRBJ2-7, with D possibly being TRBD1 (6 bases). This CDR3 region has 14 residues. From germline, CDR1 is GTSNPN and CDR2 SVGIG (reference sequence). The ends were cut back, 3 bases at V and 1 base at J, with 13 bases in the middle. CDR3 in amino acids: CAWSLRDISYEQYF. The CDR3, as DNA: TGTGCCTGGAGCCTCCGGGACATTTCCTACGAGCAGTACTTC.

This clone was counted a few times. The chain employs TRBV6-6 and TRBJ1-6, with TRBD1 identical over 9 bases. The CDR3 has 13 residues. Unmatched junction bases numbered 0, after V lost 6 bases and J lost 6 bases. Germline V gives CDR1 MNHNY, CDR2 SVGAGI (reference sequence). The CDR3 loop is CASRGQGNSPLHF. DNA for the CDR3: TGTGCCAGCAGGGGACAGGGTAATTCACCCCTCCACTTT.

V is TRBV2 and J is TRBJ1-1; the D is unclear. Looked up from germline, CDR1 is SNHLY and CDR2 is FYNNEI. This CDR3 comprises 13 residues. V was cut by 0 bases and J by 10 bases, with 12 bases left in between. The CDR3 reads CASSEALRVGAFF. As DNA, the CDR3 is TGTGCCAGCAGTGAAGCGCTTCGAGTAGGAGCTTTCTTT.

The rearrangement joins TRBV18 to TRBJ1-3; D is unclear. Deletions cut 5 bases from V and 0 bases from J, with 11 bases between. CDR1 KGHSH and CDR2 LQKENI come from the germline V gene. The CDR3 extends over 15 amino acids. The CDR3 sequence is CASSSADTSGNTIYF. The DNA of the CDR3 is TGTGCCAGCTCATCCGCCGACACCTCTGGAAACACCATATATTTT.

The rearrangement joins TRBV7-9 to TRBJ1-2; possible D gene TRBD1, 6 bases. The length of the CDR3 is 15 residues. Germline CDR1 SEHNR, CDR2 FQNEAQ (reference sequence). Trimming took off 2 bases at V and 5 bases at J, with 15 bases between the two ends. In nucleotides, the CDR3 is TGTGCCAGCAGCTTAACGGCCCAGGGGAGTTATGGCTACACCTTC. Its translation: CASSLTAQGSYGYTF. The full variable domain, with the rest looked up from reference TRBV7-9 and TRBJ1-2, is DTGVSQNPRHKITKRGQNVTFRCDPISEHNRLYWYRQTLGQGPEFLTYFQNEAQLEKSRLLSDRFSAERPKGSFSTLEIQRTEQGDSAMYLCASSLTAQGSYGYTFGSGTRLTVV.

CDR3 nucleotides: TGTGCCAGTAGTCCAATTCGACAGCAGAACACTGAAGCTTTCTTT. As protein: CASSPIRQQNTEAFF. V and J are TRBV19 and TRBJ1-1, with TRBD1 as a possible D gene (5 bases). Germline CDR1 LNHDA, CDR2 SQIVND (reference sequence). Trimming removed 5 bases at V and 1 base at J, with 14 bases between. The CDR3 sequence is 15 residues long.

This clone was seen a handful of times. CDR3 sequence reads: CASSLDTNTEAFF. In DNA form, the CDR3 reads TGTGCCAGCAGCCTGGACACAAACACTGAAGCTTTCTTT. The chain uses TRBV5-4 and TRBJ1-1, with D possibly TRBD1 on 5 matching bases. Trimming stripped 4 bases from V and 2 bases from J, with 9 bases between. The CDR3 extends over 13 amino acids. Germline assignment: CDR1 SGHNT and CDR2 YYREEE (reference sequence).

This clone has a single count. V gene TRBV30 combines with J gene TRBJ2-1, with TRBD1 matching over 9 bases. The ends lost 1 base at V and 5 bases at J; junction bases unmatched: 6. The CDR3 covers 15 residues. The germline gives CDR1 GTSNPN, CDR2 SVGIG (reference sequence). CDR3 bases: TGTGCCTGGAGTGCCCTCGGACAGGGGAACAATGAGCAGTTCTTC. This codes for CAWSALGQGNNEQFF.

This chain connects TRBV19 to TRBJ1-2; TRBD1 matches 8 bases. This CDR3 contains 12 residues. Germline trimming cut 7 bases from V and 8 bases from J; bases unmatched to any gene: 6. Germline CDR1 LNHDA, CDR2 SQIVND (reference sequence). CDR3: CASTDRGLGYTF. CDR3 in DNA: TGTGCCAGTACTGACAGGGGACTCGGCTACACCTTC.

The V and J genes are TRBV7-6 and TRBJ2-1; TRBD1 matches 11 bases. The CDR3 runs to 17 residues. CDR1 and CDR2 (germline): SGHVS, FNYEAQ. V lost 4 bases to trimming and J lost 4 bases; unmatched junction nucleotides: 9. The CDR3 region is CASSSIRTGGKYNEQFF. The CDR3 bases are TGTGCCAGCAGCTCGATACGGACAGGGGGCAAATACAATGAGCAGTTCTTC.

CDR3 DNA sequence: TGTGCCAGCAGCTTAGGGGGGGGGACATATAGCAATCAGCCCCAGCATTTT. It is translated as CASSLGGGTYSNQPQHF. The V and J genes are TRBV7-8 and TRBJ1-5; perhaps TRBD1 as D (6 bases). The V end lost 1 base, the J end lost 0 bases, and 13 bases lay between the germline ends. Germline V CDR1 and CDR2: SGHVS, FQNEAQ. This CDR3 has 17 residues.

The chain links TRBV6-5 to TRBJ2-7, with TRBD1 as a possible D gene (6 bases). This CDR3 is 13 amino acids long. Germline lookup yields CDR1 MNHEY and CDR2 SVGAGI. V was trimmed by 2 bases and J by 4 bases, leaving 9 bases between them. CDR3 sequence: CASSYSRGYEQYF. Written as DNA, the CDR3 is TGTGCCAGCAGTTACAGCAGGGGTTACGAGCAGTACTTC.

CDR3 residues: CASSSSGERHYGYTF. CDR3 nucleotides: TGTGCCAGCAGCTCCTCCGGGGAGAGGCACTATGGCTACACCTTC. The chain is built from TRBV11-3 and TRBJ1-2; D gene ambiguous. The V and J ends lost 4 bases and 3 bases respectively, with 15 bases between them. The CDR3 spans 15 residues. Germline V gene lookup returns CDR1 SGHNT and CDR2 YENEEA.

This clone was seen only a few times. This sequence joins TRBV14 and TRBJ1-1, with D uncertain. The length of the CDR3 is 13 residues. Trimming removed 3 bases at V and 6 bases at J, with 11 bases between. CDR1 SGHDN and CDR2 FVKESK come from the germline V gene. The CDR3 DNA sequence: TGTGCCAGCAGCCAGCTTAGACTGGCTGAAGCTTTCTTT. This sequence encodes CASSQLRLAEAFF.

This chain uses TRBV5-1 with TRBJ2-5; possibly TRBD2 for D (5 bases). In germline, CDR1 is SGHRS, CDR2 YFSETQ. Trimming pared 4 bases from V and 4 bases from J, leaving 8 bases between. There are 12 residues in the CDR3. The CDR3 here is CASSKEGETQYF. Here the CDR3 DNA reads TGCGCCAGCAGCAAAGAGGGAGAGACCCAGTACTTC.